This TCR beta chain was recorded in a study of graft-versus-host responses after intestinal transplantation. Whole-study context: The transplants performed in recipients were multivisceral, liver-intestinal, or isolated intestinal. Every transplant recipient was induced with anti-thymocyte globulin, then maintained on tacrolimus and steroids for about 3 years. Study observations and caveats: Detected in recipient marrow were GvH clones, some of which were first observed in ileum or blood. Allografts of patients with graft-donor T cell macrochimerism showed high graft-versus-host to host-versus-graft clone ratios.

The CDR3 is made up of 15 amino acids. Germline V gene sequence: CDR1 SNHLY, CDR2 FYNNEI. V was trimmed by 6 bases and J by 1 base, leaving 13 bases between them. Remarks on this clone: Its antigen is undetermined.

Repertoires were generated with immunoSEQ multiplex PCR, while TCRdb's copy carries only in-frame clones and drops some. The sample consists of about 98,000 clones, about 83% of them appearing once. The TCR was taken from a human patient who received an intestinal transplant, so some T cells may come from the graft donor. The chain links TRBV2 to TRBJ1-5; unclear D gene. This specimen consisted of PBMCs, obtained 255 days after intestinal transplant. This CDR3 reads CASSLPDMSNQPQHF. The DNA of the CDR3 is TGTGCCAGCAGCCTTCCAGACATGAGCAATCAGCCCCAGCATTTT.